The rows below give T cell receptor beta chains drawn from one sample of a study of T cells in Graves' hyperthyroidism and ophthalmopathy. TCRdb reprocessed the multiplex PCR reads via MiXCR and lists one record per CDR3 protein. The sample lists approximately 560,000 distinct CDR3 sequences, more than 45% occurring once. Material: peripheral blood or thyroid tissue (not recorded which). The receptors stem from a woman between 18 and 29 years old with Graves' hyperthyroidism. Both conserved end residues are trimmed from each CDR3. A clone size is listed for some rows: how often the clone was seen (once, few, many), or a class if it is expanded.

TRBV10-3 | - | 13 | AISGQGRSSYEQY
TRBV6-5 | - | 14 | ASSLVDSGTDYEQY
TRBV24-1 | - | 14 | ATSGQTEANTGELF
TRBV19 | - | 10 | AARSYTGELF
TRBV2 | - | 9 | ARGFNPEAF
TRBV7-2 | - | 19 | ASSLARDRGLAGGRTGELF
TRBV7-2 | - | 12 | ASSLGLVGDEQY
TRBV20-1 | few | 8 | SARWTEAF
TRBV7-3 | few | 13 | ASSPSRKSTDTQY
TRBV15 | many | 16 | ATSPQRGREGFNYGYT